These 28 T cell receptor beta chains share one sample of origin, sequenced in a study of cytomegalovirus exposure and HLA in healthy donors. Primers included in the PCR were 60 Vbeta and 13 Jbeta primers. The assay was immunoSEQ multiplex PCR, and TCRdb's table has in-frame clones only and misses some. This sample yields 40,000 to 55,000 clones, of which 72% are seen a single time; 5.5% to 7% belongs to the top ten. The sequenced material came from PBMCs. These receptors were obtained from a man aged 30 to 39 in good health and CMV-seronegative.

The V gene is TRBV7-9, the J gene TRBJ2-2, with TRBD1 matching 10 bases. Germline loops: CDR1 SEHNR, CDR2 FQNEAQ (reference sequence). After removal of 4 bases from V and 6 bases from J, the junction contained 8 bases not matched to a gene. This CDR3 contains 16 residues. CDR3 amino acids: CASSSDRGSLSGELFF. The DNA of the CDR3 is TGTGCCAGCAGCTCGGACAGGGGGTCTCTGTCCGGGGAGCTGTTTTTT. Using reference TRBV7-9 and TRBJ2-2 for the parts outside the CDR3, the full variable domain is DTGVSQNPRHKITKRGQNVTFRCDPISEHNRLYWYRQTLGQGPEFLTYFQNEAQLEKSRLLSDRFSAERPKGSFSTLEIQRTEQGDSAMYLCASSSDRGSLSGELFFGEGSRLTVL.

This clone showed up just once. V and J are TRBV30 and TRBJ2-7; 8 bases are shared with TRBD1. The CDR3 is 12 amino acids. Germline-derived CDR1 and CDR2 are GTSNPN and SVGIG (reference sequence). The J segment lost 3 bases and the V segment lost 4 bases, leaving 2 bases of the junction unmatched. The CDR3 DNA reads TGTGCCTGGACAGGGGGCAGCTACGAGCAGTACTTC. Its protein product is CAWTGGSYEQYF.

The sample holds one count of this clone. The chain couples TRBV11-3 to TRBJ2-5; 12 nucleotides match TRBD2. The CDR3 totals 15 residues. V shed 5 bases and J 4 bases; nucleotides not matched to a gene: 5. Germline CDR1 reads SGHNT; CDR2 reads YENEEA. CDR3 sequence reads: CASSPLGLAGETQYF. CDR3 DNA sequence: TGTGCCAGCAGCCCGCTGGGACTAGCGGGAGAGACCCAGTACTTC.

This chain connects TRBV11-2 to TRBJ2-5; 10 nucleotides line up with TRBD1. There are 18 residues in the CDR3. J gave up 1 base and V 0 bases, and 8 bases lay outside the gene matches. The germline V gene has CDR1 SGHAT and CDR2 FQNNGV. CDR3 nucleotide sequence: TGTGCCAGCAGCTTAGATTCTTTCTGGACAGGGGGCCAAGAGACCCAGTACTTC. Its protein is CASSLDSFWTGGQETQYF.

The chain has TRBV5-4 and TRBJ2-7, with D perhaps matching TRBD2 (6 bases). Germline V CDR1 and CDR2: SGHNT, YYREEE (reference sequence). Trimming took 3 bases from V and 2 from J, leaving 12 bases between them. This CDR3 has 14 amino acids. CDR3 sequence reads: CASSSFSGAYEQYF. The DNA for the CDR3 is TGTGCCAGCAGCTCTTTCTCGGGGGCCTACGAGCAGTACTTC.

The J gene is TRBJ2-3, the V gene TRBV5-1, with TRBD2 as a possible D gene (5 bases). The CDR3 consists of 13 residues. Trimming took 3 bases from V and 6 from J, leaving 11 bases between them. Germline CDR1 and CDR2: SGHRS and YFSETQ. The CDR3 coding sequence is TGCGCCAGCAGCTCTGGTTCGGGGGATACGCAGTATTTT. Its protein is CASSSGSGDTQYF.

This clone was observed a single time. The chain carries TRBV11-2 and TRBJ1-1; 9 bases fit TRBD1. The ends lost 1 base at V and 7 bases at J; junction bases unmatched: 10. This CDR3 comprises 16 residues. Germline V lookup: CDR1 SGHAT, CDR2 FQNNGV. The DNA of the CDR3 is TGTGCCAGCAGCTTAGGTCGTGGGACAGGGAATTATGAAGCTTTCTTT. This gives the protein CASSLGRGTGNYEAFF.

The chain combines TRBV30 with TRBJ1-1; TRBD1 matches 9 bases. The germline CDR1 and CDR2 sequences are GTSNPN and SVGIG (reference sequence). The CDR3 has 15 amino acids. The V segment lost 5 bases and the J segment 5 bases; nucleotides outside the gene matches: 12. The CDR3 sequence is CAWHRPQGASTEAFF. CDR3 in DNA: TGTGCCTGGCATCGACCACAGGGGGCTAGTACTGAAGCTTTCTTT.

The genes are TRBV6-1 and TRBJ2-1; the match to TRBD2 covers 7 bases. The germline V gene encodes CDR1 MNHNS and CDR2 SASEGT. CDR3 length equals 18 residues. Trimming at V came to 0 bases and at J to 3 bases, leaving 11 bases not matched to a gene. The CDR3 DNA follows: TGTGCCAGCAGTGAAGCATGGGGGAGCGGGAAGAGCTACAATGAGCAGTTCTTC. Translating it yields CASSEAWGSGKSYNEQFF.

CDR3 in DNA: TGCAGCGCCGGTTCCAGACTAGCCGACAATGAGCAGTTCTTC. It encodes CSAGSRLADNEQFF. The V call is TRBV29-1, the J call TRBJ2-1; 7 bases are a match to TRBD2. From germline, CDR1 is SQVTM and CDR2 ANQGSEA. The V gene end was trimmed by 7 bases and the J gene end by 5 bases; junction bases not matched to a gene: 11. There are 14 residues in the CDR3.

This clone was recorded a few times. The chain links TRBV2 to TRBJ2-1; no clear D. This CDR3 region has 14 residues. Germline CDR1 is SNHLY and CDR2 is FYNNEI. Trimming shortened V by 7 bases and J by 0 bases, and 10 bases separated the two germline ends. The CDR3 region is CASIRERSYNEQFF. The CDR3 DNA reads as TGTGCCAGCATTAGAGAGCGCTCCTACAATGAGCAGTTCTTC.

The gene calls are TRBV7-5 and TRBJ2-1; the table's D call, TRBD2, was not checked against the DNA. TRBV7-5 is tagged as a pseudogene. CDR3 length equals 18 residues. CDR3 sequence: CVRSDHKGLTSSYNEQFF. In DNA, the CDR3 is TGTGTCAGAAGCGACCATAAGGGACTGACCAGCTCCTACAATGAGCAGTTCTTC.

The chain employs TRBV25-1 and TRBJ1-5; D is ambiguous. The V and J ends lost 1 base and 2 bases respectively, with 3 bases between them. Germline CDR1 and CDR2: MGHDK and SYGVNS. The length of the CDR3 is 13 residues. CDR3 residues: CASSEFGNQPQHF. Written as DNA, the CDR3 is TGTGCCAGCAGTGAATTCGGCAATCAGCCCCAGCATTTT.

The chain carries TRBV6-4 and TRBJ1-2; D is unresolved. Germline-derived CDR1 and CDR2 are MRHNA and SNTAGT. The CDR3 extends over 15 amino acids. Trimming left V 4 bases short and J 4 bases short, with 16 bases between. CDR3 region: CASSARWGGLYGYTF. The DNA for the CDR3 is TGTGCCAGCAGTGCCCGGTGGGGAGGGCTCTATGGCTACACCTTC.

The gene calls are TRBV6-4 and TRBJ1-5; D is unclear. The V and J ends lost 4 bases and 1 base respectively, with 5 bases between them. The CDR3 contains 13 residues. CDR1 and CDR2 from the germline V gene are MRHNA and SNTAGT. The CDR3 loop is CASSVGSNQPQHF. The CDR3 DNA follows: TGTGCCAGCAGTGTGGGCAGCAATCAGCCCCAGCATTTT.

This clone has a handful of counts. This chain connects TRBV21-1 to TRBJ2-7; TRBD2 reflects the table's D call only, with no check against the DNA. TRBV21-1 is noted as a pseudogene. The CDR3 consists of 18 residues. CDR3 sequence reads: CASSKNENGGGSSYEQYF. In nucleotides, the CDR3 is TGTGCCAGCAGCAAAAATGAAAACGGCGGGGGTAGCTCCTACGAGCAGTACTTC.

The chain joins TRBV6-6 to TRBJ2-1; possible D gene TRBD1, 6 bases. Per germline, CDR1 MNHNY and CDR2 SVGAGI (reference sequence). The CDR3 is 15 residues long. V lost 6 bases, J lost 0 bases, and 12 bases lay in between. CDR3 in DNA: TGTGCCAGCAGCTCCCAGGGGCGCTCCTACAATGAGCAGTTCTTC. Its protein product is CASSSQGRSYNEQFF.

The chain couples TRBV5-4 to TRBJ2-1; 12 bases fit TRBD2. V dropped 3 bases and J dropped 5; count of bases not matched to a gene: 3. Germline CDR1 and CDR2: SGHNT and YYREEE (reference sequence). The CDR3 sequence is 15 residues long. The CDR3 reads CASSYGLAGNNEQFF. The CDR3 DNA reads TGTGCCAGCAGCTACGGACTAGCGGGGAACAATGAGCAGTTCTTC.

The CDR3 DNA reads as TGTGCCAGCAGCTTAGACGGGATTAACACAGATACGCAGTATTTT. Protein product: CASSLDGINTDTQYF. V usage is TRBV7-9 and J usage is TRBJ2-3; a weak D match, TRBD2 (5 bases). The V end was cut by 1 base, the J end by 2 bases, with 10 bases between. Germline V gene sequence: CDR1 SEHNR, CDR2 FQNEAQ (reference sequence). This CDR3 comprises 15 residues.

This chain connects TRBV6-1 to TRBJ1-2, with TRBD1 matching 7 bases. The CDR3 contains 14 residues. Germline CDR1 and CDR2: MNHNS and SASEGT. J gave up 4 bases and V 10 bases, and 12 bases lay outside the gene matches. The CDR3 coding sequence is TGTGCCACTCAGCGGACAGGTTCCTCCTATGGCTACACCTTC. It encodes CATQRTGSSYGYTF.

V and J are TRBV30 and TRBJ1-1; TRBD1 agrees at 11 bases. Germline V gene sequence: CDR1 GTSNPN, CDR2 SVGIG (reference sequence). The ends lost 1 base at V and 0 bases at J; junction bases unmatched: 7. CDR3 length: 17 amino acids. The CDR3 DNA sequence: TGTGCCTGGAGTGGCCGGACAGGGGGCTTTGTGAACACTGAAGCTTTCTTT. Amino acids: CAWSGRTGGFVNTEAFF.

This clone was recorded once. V and J are TRBV7-9 and TRBJ2-5; unclear D gene. The CDR3 contains 13 residues. Germline values: CDR1 SEHNR, CDR2 FQNEAQ (reference sequence). V lost 3 bases and J lost 0, with 5 bases in between. CDR3 residues: CASSFQYQETQYF. CDR3 nucleotide sequence: TGTGCCAGCAGCTTCCAGTACCAAGAGACCCAGTACTTC.

This rearrangement joins TRBV7-9 to TRBJ2-7; 9 positions agree with TRBD2. The CDR3 is 15 amino acids. Germline V gene data show CDR1 as SEHNR and CDR2 as FQNEAQ (reference sequence). The V and J ends lost 3 bases and 2 bases, in that order; junction bases with no gene match: 5. DNA of the CDR3: TGTGCCAGCAGCTTTTCAGGCGGGAGGGCCTACGAGCAGTACTTC. Amino acids: CASSFSGGRAYEQYF.

The gene calls are TRBV19 and TRBJ2-3, with 9 bases that match TRBD2. The trim removed 9 bases at V and 0 bases at J, leaving 7 bases unmatched. CDR3 length equals 15 residues. The germline gives CDR1 LNHDA, CDR2 SQIVND (reference sequence). The CDR3 nucleotides are TGTGCCAGCCTAAGGACTAGCGTTAGCACAGATACGCAGTATTTT. This codes for CASLRTSVSTDTQYF.

J is TRBJ1-4 and V is TRBV25-1; tentative D call: TRBD1 (6 bases). V lost 6 bases to trimming and J lost 4 bases, with 9 bases between them. CDR3 length: 13 amino acids. Germline V gene sequence: CDR1 MGHDK, CDR2 SYGVNS. The CDR3 loop reads CASRDRLNEKLFF. Written as DNA, the CDR3 is TGTGCCAGCAGGGACAGACTTAATGAAAAACTGTTTTTT.

The chain joins TRBV4-1 to TRBJ2-5; 10 bases align to TRBD1. This CDR3 comprises 16 residues. The V gene's germline CDR1 is MGHRA and CDR2 YSYEKL. Unmatched junction bases numbered 13, after V lost 5 bases and J lost 7 bases. CDR3 amino acids: CASSATGTGDYVTQYF. In DNA, the CDR3 is TGCGCCAGCAGCGCCACCGGGACAGGGGATTACGTGACCCAGTACTTC.

This clone occurred once. The rearrangement links TRBV7-9 to TRBJ2-7; 8 bases agree with TRBD2. Unmatched junction bases numbered 8, after V lost 3 bases and J lost 1 base. CDR3 length: 16 residues. Germline CDR1 reads SEHNR; CDR2 reads FQNEAQ (reference sequence). The CDR3 DNA is TGTGCCAGCAGCTTTTCGCAGCGGGAGCCATCCTACGAGCAGTACTTC. It encodes CASSFSQREPSYEQYF.

The chain employs TRBV5-4 and TRBJ1-1; tentatively, D is TRBD1 (6 bases). Trimming took 4 bases from V and 3 from J, leaving 13 bases between them. This CDR3 spans 14 amino acids. CDR1 is SGHNT and CDR2 is YYREEE in the germline V gene (reference sequence). The CDR3 DNA sequence: TGTGCCAGCAGCCCGTCGAACAGGGACACTGAAGCTTTCTTT. Translating gives CASSPSNRDTEAFF.